The source of this TCR beta chain is a study of blood T cell repertoires in COVID-19. The wider study: Samples of COVID-19 (acute and convalescent) were obtained from the United States, Italy and Spain.

Germline CDR1 and CDR2: LGHNA and YNFKEQ. With 0 bases removed from V and 10 bases from J, the gap between germline ends came to 13 bases. The CDR3 loop spans 14 amino acids. Only in-frame clones appear in the TCRdb table, and some are missing; sequencing was by immunoSEQ multiplex PCR. The sample shows 120,000 or so clones, around 74% of them seen only once. The sequenced sample was peripheral blood. This TCR was recovered from a man aged 60-69 years with acute or convalescent COVID-19. The chain links TRBV4-2 to TRBJ2-1, with D uncertain. CDR3 DNA: TGTGCCAGCAGCCAAGATGAGGCCCGTATGGAGCAGTTCTTC. Translated, it gives CASSQDEARMEQFF.